This T cell receptor beta chain derives from a study of shared clonotypes between healthy human individuals. The CDR3 consists of 17 residues. The V gene end was trimmed by 5 bases and the J gene end by 6 bases; junction bases not matched to a gene: 14. Germline V gene data show CDR1 as SGHTA and CDR2 as FQGNSA. Sequencing used immunoSEQ multiplex PCR; TCRdb keeps in-frame clones, though not all of them. The sample lists hundreds of thousands of clones, 74% occurring once. This chain uses TRBV7-2 with TRBJ1-2; 11 nucleotides agree with TRBD1. The source material was memory CD4+ T cells sorted from blood. Subset indicated: CD45RA-negative fraction. The TCR sequence derives from a woman aged 25-40 years in good health. The CDR3 nucleotides are TGTGCCAGCAGCGGTAGATCAATAGGACAGGGGGCGAATGGCTACACCTTC. This translates into CASSGRSIGQGANGYTF.